This T cell receptor beta chain was captured in a study of T cells after posttransplantation cyclophosphamide. The study, taken as a whole, reports: Blood and skin or GI T cell repertoires showed limited TRB overlap. Later post-transplant blood repertoires were often dominated by donor CD8+ memory clones. After PTCy, TRB diversity resembled that of CNI/methotrexate controls.

On this clone itself: What it binds is unknown.

CDR1 and CDR2 (germline): LNHDA, SQIVND (reference sequence). The V and J ends lost 3 bases and 6 bases respectively, with 14 bases between them. The CDR3 loop spans 14 amino acids. Libraries were prepared by immunoSEQ multiplex PCR; TCRdb keeps only in-frame clonotypes and omits some of them. The sample comprises some 12,000 clones, 80% to 90% of which are singletons, and under 7% rests with the top ten. Treatment was busulfan-fludarabine conditioning, a marrow graft, and cyclophosphamide on days +3 and +4. The sequence was obtained from a female patient in her forties or fifties who received an allogeneic stem cell transplant from a related donor, was CMV-positive, and had no GVHD. Some T cells may be provided by the graft donor. The chain combines TRBV19 with TRBJ2-5; D is ambiguous. The sequences come from PBMCs, collected after allogeneic stem cell transplant with posttransplant cyclophosphamide. CDR3 DNA: TGTGCCAGTAGTATCACATCGGGTGTGCAGACCCAGTACTTC. Its protein is CASSITSGVQTQYF. Based on the CDR3 plus reference TRBV19 and TRBJ2-5, the full variable domain is DGGITQSPKYLFRKEGQNVTLSCEQNLNHDAMYWYRQDPGQGLRLIYYSQIVNDFQKGDIAEGYSVSREKKESFPLTVTSAQKNPTAFYLCASSITSGVQTQYFGPGTRLLVL.